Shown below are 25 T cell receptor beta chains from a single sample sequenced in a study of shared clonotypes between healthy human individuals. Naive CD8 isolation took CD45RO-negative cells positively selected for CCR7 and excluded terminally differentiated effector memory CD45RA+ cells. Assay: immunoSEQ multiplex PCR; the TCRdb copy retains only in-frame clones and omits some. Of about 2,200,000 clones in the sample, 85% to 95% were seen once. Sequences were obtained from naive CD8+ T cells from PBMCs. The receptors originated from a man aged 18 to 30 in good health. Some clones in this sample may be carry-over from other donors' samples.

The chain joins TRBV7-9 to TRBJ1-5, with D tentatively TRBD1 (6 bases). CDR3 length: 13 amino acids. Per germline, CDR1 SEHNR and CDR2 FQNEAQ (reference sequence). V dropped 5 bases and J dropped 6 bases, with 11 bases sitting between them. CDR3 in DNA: TGTGCCAGCAGCCTGGACAGTGGTCAGCCCCAGCATTTT. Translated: CASSLDSGQPQHF. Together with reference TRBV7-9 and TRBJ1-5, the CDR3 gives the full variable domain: DTGVSQNPRHKITKRGQNVTFRCDPISEHNRLYWYRQTLGQGPEFLTYFQNEAQLEKSRLLSDRFSAERPKGSFSTLEIQRTEQGDSAMYLCASSLDSGQPQHFGDGTRLSIL.

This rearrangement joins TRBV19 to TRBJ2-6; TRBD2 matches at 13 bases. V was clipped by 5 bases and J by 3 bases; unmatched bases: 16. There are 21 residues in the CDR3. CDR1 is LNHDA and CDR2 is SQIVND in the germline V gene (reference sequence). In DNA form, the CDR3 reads TGTGCCAGTAGTCTGCCGCCCCGGACTAGCGGGAGAAATCTTGGGGCCAACGTCCTGACTTTC. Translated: CASSLPPRTSGRNLGANVLTF.

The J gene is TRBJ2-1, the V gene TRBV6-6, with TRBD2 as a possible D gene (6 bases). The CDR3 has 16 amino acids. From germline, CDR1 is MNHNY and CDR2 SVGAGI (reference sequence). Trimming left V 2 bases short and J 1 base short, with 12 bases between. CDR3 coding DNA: TGTGCCAGCAGTTACCTCCGAGGGACTTCCTACAATGAGCAGTTCTTC. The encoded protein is CASSYLRGTSYNEQFF.

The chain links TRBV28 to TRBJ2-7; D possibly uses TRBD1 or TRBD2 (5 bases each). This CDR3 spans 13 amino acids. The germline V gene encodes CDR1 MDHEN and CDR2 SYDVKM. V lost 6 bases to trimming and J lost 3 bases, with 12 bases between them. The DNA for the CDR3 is TGTGCCAGCAGCTACGGGACCCTCTACGAGCAGTACTTC. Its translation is CASSYGTLYEQYF.

Here the CDR3 reads CASSEGLAGGVAYEQYF. CDR3 coding DNA: TGTGCCAGCAGTGAGGGTTTGGCGGGAGGAGTGGCCTACGAGCAGTACTTC. V usage is TRBV2 and J usage is TRBJ2-7; 8 bases map to TRBD2. Germline CDR1 is SNHLY and CDR2 is FYNNEI. The CDR3 totals 17 residues. V gave up 3 bases and J gave up 2 bases; unmatched junction bases: 12.

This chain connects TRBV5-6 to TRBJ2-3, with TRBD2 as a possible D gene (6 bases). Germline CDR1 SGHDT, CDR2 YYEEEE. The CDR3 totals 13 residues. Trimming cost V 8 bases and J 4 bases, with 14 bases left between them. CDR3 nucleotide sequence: TGTGCCAGGGCCGGGAGTAGCCCAGATACGCAGTATTTT. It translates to CARAGSSPDTQYF.

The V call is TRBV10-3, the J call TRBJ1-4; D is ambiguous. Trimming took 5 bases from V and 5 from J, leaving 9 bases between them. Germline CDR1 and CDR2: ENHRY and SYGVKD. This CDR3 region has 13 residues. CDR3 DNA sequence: TGTGCCATCAGTAGTACATTGAATGAAAAACTGTTTTTT. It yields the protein CAISSTLNEKLFF.

The CDR3 DNA follows: TGTGCCAGTAGTATTGATCGGACACCCGCCACCTACAATGAGCAGTTCTTC. This gives the protein CASSIDRTPATYNEQFF. The genes are TRBV19 and TRBJ2-1, with a tentative D call TRBD1 (5 bases). Per the germline V gene, CDR1 is LNHDA and CDR2 is SQIVND (reference sequence). The CDR3 extends over 17 amino acids. Trimming pared 3 bases from V and 2 bases from J, leaving 17 bases between.

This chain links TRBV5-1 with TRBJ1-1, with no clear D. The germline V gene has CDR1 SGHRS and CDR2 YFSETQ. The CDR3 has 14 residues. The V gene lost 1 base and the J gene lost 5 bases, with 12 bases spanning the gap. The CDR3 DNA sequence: TGCGCCAGCAGCTTGACTTCCCCCGGGACTGAAGCTTTCTTT. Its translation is CASSLTSPGTEAFF.

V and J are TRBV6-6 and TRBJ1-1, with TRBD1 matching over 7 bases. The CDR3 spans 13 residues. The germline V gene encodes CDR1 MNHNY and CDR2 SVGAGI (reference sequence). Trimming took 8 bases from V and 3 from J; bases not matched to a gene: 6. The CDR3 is CASVGGVDTEAFF. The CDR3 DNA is TGTGCCAGCGTAGGGGGCGTAGACACTGAAGCTTTCTTT.

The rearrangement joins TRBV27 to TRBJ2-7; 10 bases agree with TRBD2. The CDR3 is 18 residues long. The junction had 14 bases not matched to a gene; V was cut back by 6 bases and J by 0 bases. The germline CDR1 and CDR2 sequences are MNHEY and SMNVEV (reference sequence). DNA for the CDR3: TGTGCCAGCAGCCTTCTAGCGGGAGCTGTAAAAAGCTCCTACGAGCAGTACTTC. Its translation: CASSLLAGAVKSSYEQYF.

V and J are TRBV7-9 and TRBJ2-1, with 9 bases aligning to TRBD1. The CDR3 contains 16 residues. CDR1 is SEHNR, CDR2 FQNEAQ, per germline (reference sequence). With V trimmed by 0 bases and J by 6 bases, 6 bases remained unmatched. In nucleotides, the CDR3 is TGTGCCAGCAGCTTAGCTCGGGACAGGGTAAGCAATGAGCAGTTCTTC. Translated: CASSLARDRVSNEQFF. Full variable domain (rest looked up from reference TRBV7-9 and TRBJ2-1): DTGVSQNPRHKITKRGQNVTFRCDPISEHNRLYWYRQTLGQGPEFLTYFQNEAQLEKSRLLSDRFSAERPKGSFSTLEIQRTEQGDSAMYLCASSLARDRVSNEQFFGPGTRLTVL.

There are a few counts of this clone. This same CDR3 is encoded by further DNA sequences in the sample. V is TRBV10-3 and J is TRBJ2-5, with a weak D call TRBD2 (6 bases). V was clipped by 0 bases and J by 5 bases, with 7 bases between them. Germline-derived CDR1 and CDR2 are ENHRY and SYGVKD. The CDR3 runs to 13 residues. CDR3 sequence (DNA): TGTGCCATCAGTGAGTCTGGGGGGGAGACCCAGTACTTC. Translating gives CAISESGGETQYF.

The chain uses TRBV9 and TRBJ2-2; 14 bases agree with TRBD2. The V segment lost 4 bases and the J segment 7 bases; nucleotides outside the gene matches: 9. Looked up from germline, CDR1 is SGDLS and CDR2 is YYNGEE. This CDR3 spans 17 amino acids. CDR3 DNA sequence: TGTGCCAGCAGCAGACTAGCGGGAGGGATTACCGGCGGGGAGCTGTTTTTT. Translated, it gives CASSRLAGGITGGELFF.

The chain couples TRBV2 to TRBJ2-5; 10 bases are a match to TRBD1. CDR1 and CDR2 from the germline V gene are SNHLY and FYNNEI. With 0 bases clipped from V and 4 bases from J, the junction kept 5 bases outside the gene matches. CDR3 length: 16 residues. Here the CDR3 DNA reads TGTGCCAGCAGTGAAGCCTGGGACAGGGGAGGAGAGACCCAGTACTTC. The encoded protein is CASSEAWDRGGETQYF.

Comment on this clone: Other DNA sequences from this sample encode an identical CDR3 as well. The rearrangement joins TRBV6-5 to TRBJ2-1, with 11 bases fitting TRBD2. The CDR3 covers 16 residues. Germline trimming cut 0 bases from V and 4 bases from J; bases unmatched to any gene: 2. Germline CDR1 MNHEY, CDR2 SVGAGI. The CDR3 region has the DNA TGTGCCAGCAGTTACTCGACTAGCGGGGAATACAATGAGCAGTTCTTC. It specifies CASSYSTSGEYNEQFF.

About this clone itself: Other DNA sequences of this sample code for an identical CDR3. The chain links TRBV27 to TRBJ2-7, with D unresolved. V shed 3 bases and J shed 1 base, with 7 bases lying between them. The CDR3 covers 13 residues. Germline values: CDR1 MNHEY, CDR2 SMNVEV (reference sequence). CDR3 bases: TGTGCCAGCAGTTTCCCTGATTCCTACGAGCAGTACTTC. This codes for CASSFPDSYEQYF.

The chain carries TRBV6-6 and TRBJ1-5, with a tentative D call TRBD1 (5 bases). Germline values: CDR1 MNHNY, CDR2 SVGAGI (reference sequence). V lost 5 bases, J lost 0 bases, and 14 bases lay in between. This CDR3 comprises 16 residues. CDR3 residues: CASSRRDGHSNQPQHF. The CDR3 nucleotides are TGTGCCAGCAGTAGACGGGACGGCCATAGCAATCAGCCCCAGCATTTT.

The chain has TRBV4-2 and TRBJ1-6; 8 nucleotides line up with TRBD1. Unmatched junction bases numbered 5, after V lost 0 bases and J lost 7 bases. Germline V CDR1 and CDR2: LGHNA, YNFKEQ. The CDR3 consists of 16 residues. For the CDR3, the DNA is TGTGCCAGCAGCCAAGATCATTGGACAGGGAATTCACCCCTCCACTTT. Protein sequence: CASSQDHWTGNSPLHF.

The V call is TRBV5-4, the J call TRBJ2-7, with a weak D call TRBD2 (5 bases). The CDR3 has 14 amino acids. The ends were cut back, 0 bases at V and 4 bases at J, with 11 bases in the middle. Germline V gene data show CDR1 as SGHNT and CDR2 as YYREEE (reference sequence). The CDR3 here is CASSLGLSQYEQYF. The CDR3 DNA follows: TGTGCCAGCAGCTTGGGACTATCTCAATACGAGCAGTACTTC. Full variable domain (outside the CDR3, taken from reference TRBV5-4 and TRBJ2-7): ETGVTQSPTHLIKTRGQQVTLRCSSQSGHNTVSWYQQALGQGPQFIFQYYREEENGRGNFPPRFSGLQFPNYSSELNVNALELDDSALYLCASSLGLSQYEQYFGPGTRLTVT.

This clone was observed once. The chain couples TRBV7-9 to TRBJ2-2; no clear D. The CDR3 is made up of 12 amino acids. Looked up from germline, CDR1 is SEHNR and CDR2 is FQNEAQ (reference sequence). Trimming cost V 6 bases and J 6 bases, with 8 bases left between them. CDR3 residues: CASRINPGELFF. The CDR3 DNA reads TGTGCCAGCAGGATAAACCCCGGGGAGCTGTTTTTT. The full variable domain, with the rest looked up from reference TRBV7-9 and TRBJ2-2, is DTGVSQNPRHKITKRGQNVTFRCDPISEHNRLYWYRQTLGQGPEFLTYFQNEAQLEKSRLLSDRFSAERPKGSFSTLEIQRTEQGDSAMYLCASRINPGELFFGEGSRLTVL.

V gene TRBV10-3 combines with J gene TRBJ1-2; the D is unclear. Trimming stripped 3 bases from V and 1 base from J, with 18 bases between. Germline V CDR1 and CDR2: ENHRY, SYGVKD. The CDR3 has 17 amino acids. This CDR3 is CAISDRDRWEGNYGYTF. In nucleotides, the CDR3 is TGTGCCATCAGTGACCGGGATCGTTGGGAGGGTAACTATGGCTACACCTTC.

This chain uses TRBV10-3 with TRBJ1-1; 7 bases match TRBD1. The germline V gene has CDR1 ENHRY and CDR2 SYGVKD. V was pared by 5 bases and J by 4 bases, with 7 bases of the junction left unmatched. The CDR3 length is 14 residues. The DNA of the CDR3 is TGTGCCATCAGTCGAGCAGGGGGTACCACTGAAGCTTTCTTT. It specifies CAISRAGGTTEAFF.

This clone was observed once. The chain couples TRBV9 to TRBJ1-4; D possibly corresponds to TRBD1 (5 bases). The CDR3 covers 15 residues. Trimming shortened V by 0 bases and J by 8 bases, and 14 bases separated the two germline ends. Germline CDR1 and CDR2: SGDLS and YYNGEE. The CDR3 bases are TGTGCCAGCAGCGTAGCGCAGGGTAGGAGGGAAAAACTGTTTTTT. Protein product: CASSVAQGRREKLFF.

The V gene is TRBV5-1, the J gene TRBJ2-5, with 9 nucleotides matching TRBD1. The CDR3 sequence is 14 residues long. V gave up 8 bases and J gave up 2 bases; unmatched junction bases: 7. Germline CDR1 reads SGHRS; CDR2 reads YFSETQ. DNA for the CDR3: TGCGCCAGTAGAGACAGGGGGTTGCAAGAGACCCAGTACTTC. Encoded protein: CASRDRGLQETQYF.